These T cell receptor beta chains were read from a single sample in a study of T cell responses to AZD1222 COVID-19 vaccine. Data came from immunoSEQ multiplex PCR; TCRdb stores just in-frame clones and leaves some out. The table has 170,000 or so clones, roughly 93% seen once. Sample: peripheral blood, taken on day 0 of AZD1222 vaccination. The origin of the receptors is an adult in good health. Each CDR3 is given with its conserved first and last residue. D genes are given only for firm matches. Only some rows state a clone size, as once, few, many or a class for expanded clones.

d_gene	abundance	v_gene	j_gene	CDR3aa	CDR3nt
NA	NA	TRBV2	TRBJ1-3	CASSEALGGAGNTIYF	TGTGCCAGCAGTGAAGCGCTCGGGGGCGCCGGAAACACCATATATTTT
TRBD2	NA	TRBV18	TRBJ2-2	CASSPASGGSNTGELFF	TGTGCCAGCTCACCAGCTAGCGGGGGCTCGAACACCGGGGAGCTGTTTTTT
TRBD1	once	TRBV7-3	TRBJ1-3	CASSAQGASGNTIYF	TGTGCCAGCAGCGCACAGGGGGCGTCTGGAAACACCATATATTTT
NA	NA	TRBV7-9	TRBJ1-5	CASSLEGPQPQHF	TGTGCCAGCAGCTTAGAGGGGCCCCAGCCCCAGCATTTT
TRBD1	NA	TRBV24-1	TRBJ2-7	CATIHRDRVCYEQYF	TGTGCCACCATCCACCGGGACAGGGTATGCTACGAGCAGTACTTC
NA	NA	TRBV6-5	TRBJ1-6	CASSYSFGPLFSPLHF	TGTGCCAGCAGTTACTCGTTTGGCCCGCTTTTTTCACCCCTCCACTTT
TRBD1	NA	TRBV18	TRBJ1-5	CASSPPGQANQPQHF	TGTGCCAGCTCACCGCCGGGACAGGCGAATCAGCCCCAGCATTTT
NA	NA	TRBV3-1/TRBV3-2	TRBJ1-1	CASSPRGIDTEAFF	TGTGCCAGCAGCCCCCGGGGGATCGATACTGAAGCTTTCTTT
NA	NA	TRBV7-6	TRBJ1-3	CASSPRGGNTIYF	TGTGCCAGCAGCCCCAGGGGTGGAAACACCATATATTTT
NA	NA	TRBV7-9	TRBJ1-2	CASSLWTDPKRRTF	TGTGCCAGCAGCTTATGGACGGACCCTAAGAGAAGGACCTTC
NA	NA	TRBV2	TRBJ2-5	CASSRQEFQETQYF	TGTGCCAGCAGTCGACAGGAGTTCCAAGAGACCCAGTACTTC
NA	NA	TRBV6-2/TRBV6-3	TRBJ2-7	CASSSILIEQYF	TGTGCCAGCAGTTCTATTTTGATCGAGCAGTACTTC
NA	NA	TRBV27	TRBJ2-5	CASSPRTPTGETQYF	TGTGCCAGCAGCCCAAGGACCCCCACAGGAGAGACCCAGTACTTC
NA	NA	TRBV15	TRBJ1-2	CATSSAAESFDGYTF	TGTGCCACCAGCAGCGCCGCGGAGAGCTTCGATGGCTACACCTTC
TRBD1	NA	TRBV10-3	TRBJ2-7	CAISGVGPRTGSYEQYF	TGTGCCATCAGTGGAGTGGGACCTAGGACAGGCTCCTACGAGCAGTACTTC
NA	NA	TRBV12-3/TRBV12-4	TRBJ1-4	CASSLHEKLFF	TGTGCCAGCAGTTTGCACGAAAAACTGTTTTTT
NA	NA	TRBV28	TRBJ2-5	CASSLIQGHGKTQYF	TGTGCCAGCAGTTTGATACAGGGACATGGGAAGACCCAGTACTTC
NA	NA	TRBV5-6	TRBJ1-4	CASSLNPGSVDEKLFF	TGTGCCAGCAGCTTGAACCCGGGGAGTGTTGATGAAAAACTGTTTTTT